This T cell receptor (beta chain) originates from a study of cytomegalovirus exposure and HLA in healthy donors. This CDR3 region has 15 residues. The germline gives CDR1 MNHEY, CDR2 SMNVEV (reference sequence). Trimming took off 5 bases at V and 3 bases at J, with 15 bases between the two ends. Healthy bone marrow donors made up the cohort. PCR used 60 Vbeta primers and 13 Jbeta primers. Here immunoSEQ multiplex PCR was the method, and the copy in TCRdb shows in-frame clones only, minus some. The sample lists some 110,000 clones; around 80% were seen once. Worth noting for this clone: The antigen is undetermined.

Findings and limits, study-wide: Among the sequence variants, a highly shared cluster was likely an artifact of sequencing. In a later analysis, roughly 17,000 TCR beta sequences were associated with HLA alleles at 0.05 false discovery rate. Data from an earlier analysis indicated that most TCR beta V segments were productive either about 87% or about 30% of the time.

This receptor was obtained from a young man in good health and CMV-seropositive. The chain joins TRBV27 to TRBJ2-3; D is perhaps TRBD2 (6 bases). Sample: PBMCs. The CDR3 DNA reads as TGTGCCAGCAGTCCCCTGGGGGGTTGGACAGATACGCAGTATTTT. Encoded protein: CASSPLGGWTDTQYF.